This T cell receptor (beta chain) was sequenced for a study of T cells in Graves' hyperthyroidism and ophthalmopathy. Study background: Peripheral blood collection took place at initial diagnosis, before any treatment. Overall study results and limits: Most thyroid clonotypes expanded above 0.001 appeared in blood too.

The TCR beta CDR3 regions underwent amplification using RNA transcripts as the source. First-round RT-PCR targeting the TCR CDR3 was performed with the HTBI primer set. TCRdb itself ran the multiplex PCR reads through MiXCR, one entry per CDR3 protein. Of over 700,000 distinct CDR3 sequences in the sample, under 20% were seen once. Among the patients, aged 18 to 65, hyperthyroidism was newly diagnosed and had lasted under 2 months. Using approximately 10 ml of fresh peripheral blood, PBMCs were prepared. This clonotype was seen more than once but under ten times. Antigen: not known. Trimming took 3 bases from V and 6 from J, leaving 18 bases between them. The CDR3 is 16 residues long. The germline gives CDR1 SGHDT, CDR2 YYEEEE.

Sequenced material: blood. The genes are TRBV5-6 and TRBJ1-4; tentative D call: TRBD1 (6 bases). The TCR was taken from a woman aged 45-65 years with Graves' hyperthyroidism that later progressed to Graves' ophthalmopathy. CDR3: CASSYLAGAQDEKLFF. The CDR3 nucleotides read TGTGCCAGCAGCTACCTCGCGGGGGCGCAGGATGAAAAACTGTTTTTT.